Reported below is one T cell receptor beta chain. No antigen is known for it. The V gene end was trimmed by 3 bases and the J gene end by 4 bases; junction bases not matched to a gene: 5. The CDR3 covers 17 residues. The germline CDR1 and CDR2 sequences are SEHNR and FQNEAQ (reference sequence). Every contributor of samples was a Caucasian grown-up residing in Nashville, Tennessee. This sample is part of a study of shared clonotypes between healthy human individuals. Study-level findings and limits: Naive subsets tended to show greater estimated richness than memory subsets.

Deep-level running was used for the assay. TCRdb keeps only in-frame clones here, not all; method: immunoSEQ multiplex PCR. The sample has 900,000 to 1,200,000 clones; approximately 80% are singletons. The sequencing sample was made of memory CD4+ T cells from PBMCs. Subset given: CD45RA-negative fraction. The TCR originated in a man in his late teens or twenties in good health. Some clones in this sample may be carry-over from other donors' samples. The chain has TRBV7-9 and TRBJ2-1; 14 bases match TRBD2. The chain's CDR3 is CASSFPGLAGVYNEQFF. The CDR3, as DNA: TGTGCCAGCAGCTTCCCGGGACTAGCGGGAGTTTACAATGAGCAGTTCTTC.